This section outlines one T cell receptor beta chain sequence together with its context. The antigen this receptor binds is unknown. Base qualities were left out, and no much larger clone turns up one base away. This record comes from a study of human T cells and chemical hapten exposure (dated by TCRdb to the early 2020s). With respect to the entire study: For sensitization, 2% DPC in acetone was applied to a 2 cm by 2 cm area of upper inner arm skin. Most of the patients in the cohort were female, and the cohort covered alopecia areata with under or over 50% scalp involvement, alopecia totalis and alopecia universalis. Libraries were combined into a pool for sequencing, and differences in TCR yield between samples came mainly from small differences in library volumes within the pool. Throughout the study period of roughly five months, patients also received therapeutic DPC doses to the scalp every week. Patch testing on the upper back used Finn chambers containing 0.01% DPC, with scoring done after 6 days according to International Contact Dermatitis Research Group standards. This study followed changes in the peripheral blood TCR repertoire in vivo during primary and secondary sensitization of alopecia patients to the hapten diphenylcyclopropenone (DPC). Blood was sampled from patients pre-sensitization (week 0) and at 2, 6 and about 24 weeks after DPC sensitization. Blood for TCR sequencing was provided by twenty-nine alopecia patients at one to four time points (pre-sensitization, 2, 6 and 24 weeks).

On the study overall, not on this receptor specifically: Repeated subsampling changed both the strength of the expansion versus patch-test correlation and the threshold at which that correlation became significant. A positive correlation was found between the number of PT1 expanded TCRs and patch test score, with significance reached at thresholds 8, 16 and 32 but not 4. Expanded TCRs formed significantly more large CDR3 similarity clusters than pre-sensitization or healthy control sets, consistent with antigen-driven responses. DPC sensitization did not change how many TCRs were above 1 in 1000 frequency, and no evidence was found of alterations in global repertoire structure. Because every patient had alopecia, a presumed autoimmune disease, the patients' immune response might differ from that of healthy individuals.

Preparation of the library involved RACE. The sequencer was a NextSeq 500. During library preparation, unique molecular identifiers were attached to individual cDNA molecules so that TCRs could be counted quantitatively and reproducibly. Each blood RNA sample was used to sequence both TCR alpha and TCR beta chains. Concerning the study's data processing: A median of approximately 100,000 TCRs per sample was observed, with a range of 23,224 to 690,600. V, J and CDR3 annotation of the TCR reads was performed with the Decombinator software suite. For PS versus PT1 abundance plots, all samples were subsampled to the same number of TCRs (28,000). Expanded TCRs were defined as absent before sensitization and observed at least eight times at the 2-week time point. Through fastp at Q25 and MiXCR, TCRdb rebuilt clones from the public reads, retaining in-frame beta chains. Merged by CDR3 protein, the rows form single entries marked with the most common genes and DNA. The V and J calls and clone size come from TCRdb's table, not from the authors' own analysis. This sample is represented by under 45,000 distinct CDR3 sequences; about 10% of them were singletons. Approximately 6.3% of the sample belongs to the ten largest clones.

This specimen's time point label, per the study, means: pre-sensitization, week 0. Per the publication, the treatment or condition label means: therapeutic diphenylcyclopropenone sensitization with weekly scalp DPC. At every patch-test visit, the blood draw took place before the patch test was put on. Eligible patients were aged 18 to 70, diagnosed with alopecia, deemed suitable for DPC therapy, and excluded if pregnant. Unfractionated whole blood was collected in Tempus Blood RNA tubes, and total RNA was extracted from that blood. The CDR3 spans 14 residues, from the cysteine through the phenylalanine. Only the CDR3 DNA is retained, 42 bases long and in frame from the first base. Trimming takes 4 bases off V and 4 bases off J; junction bases not matched to a gene: 5. CDR1 and CDR2 are read off the germline V gene as SGHVS and FNYEAQ.

This receptor was obtained from a man younger than 45 with alopecia areata. Some clones in this sample may be carry-over from other donors' samples. The source material was whole blood, sampled in connection with sensitization to the hapten diphenylcyclopropenone (DPC). The rearranged segments are TRBV7-6 and TRBJ2-3; 7 nucleotides in the junction match TRBD2. The DNA reads TGTGCCAGCAGCTCGACTAGCTTCGCAGATACGCAGTATTTT. This codes for CASSSTSFADTQYF.